This TCR beta chain derives from a study of cytomegalovirus exposure and HLA in healthy donors. The overall study: Of the donors genotyped, approximately 400 in all, 75% to 85% fell in the Caucasian-associated ancestry cluster.

The PCR was carried out with 60 Vbeta primers and 13 Jbeta primers. The repertoire was sequenced with immunoSEQ multiplex PCR; TCRdb's copy has only in-frame clones and lacks some. The data hold roughly 120,000 clones, with approximately 80% observed a single time. The CDR3 is 15 amino acids. Germline values: CDR1 SGHRS, CDR2 YFSETQ. V shed 0 bases and J 11 bases; nucleotides not matched to a gene: 11. General study findings and limits: TRBV6-2, TRBV6-3 and other indistinguishable V segments were excluded. Most sequenced TCRs were rare (though some public TCRs occurred in many donors).

About this clone: Its matching antigen is unknown.

The gene calls are TRBV5-1 and TRBJ1-1; 9 nucleotides line up with TRBD1. The sequence derives from a man aged 50-59 years in good health and CMV-seropositive. Sequenced: PBMCs. CDR3 sequence (DNA): TGCGCCAGCAGCTTGGCCTTTGTGGGACAGGGACGGGCTTTCTTT. This codes for CASSLAFVGQGRAFF.